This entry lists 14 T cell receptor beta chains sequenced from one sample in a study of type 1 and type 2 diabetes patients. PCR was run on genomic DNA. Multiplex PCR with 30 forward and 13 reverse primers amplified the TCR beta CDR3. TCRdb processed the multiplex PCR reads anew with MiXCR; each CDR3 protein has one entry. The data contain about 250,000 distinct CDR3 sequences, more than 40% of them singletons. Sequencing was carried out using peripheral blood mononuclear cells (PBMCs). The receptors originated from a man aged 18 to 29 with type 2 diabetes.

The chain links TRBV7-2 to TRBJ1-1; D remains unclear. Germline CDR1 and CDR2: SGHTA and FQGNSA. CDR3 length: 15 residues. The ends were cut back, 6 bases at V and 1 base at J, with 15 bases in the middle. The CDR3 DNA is TGTGCCAGCAGACCGGCCGTGACCGCGAACACTGAAGCTTTCTTT. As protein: CASRPAVTANTEAFF.

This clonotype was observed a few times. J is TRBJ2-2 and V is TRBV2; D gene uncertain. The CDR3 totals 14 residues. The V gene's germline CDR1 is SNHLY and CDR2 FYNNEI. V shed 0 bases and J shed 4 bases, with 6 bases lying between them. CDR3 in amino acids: CASSEAGPTGELFF. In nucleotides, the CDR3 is TGTGCCAGCAGTGAAGCGGGTCCCACCGGGGAGCTGTTTTTT.

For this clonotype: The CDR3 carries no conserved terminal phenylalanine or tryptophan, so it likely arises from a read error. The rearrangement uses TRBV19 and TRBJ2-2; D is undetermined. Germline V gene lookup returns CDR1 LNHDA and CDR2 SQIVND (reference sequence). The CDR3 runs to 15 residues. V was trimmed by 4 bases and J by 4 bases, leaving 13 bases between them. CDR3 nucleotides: TGTGCCAGTAGTAGTTCGGTAGGGCCCACCGGGGAGCTGTTTTCT. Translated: CASSSSVGPTGELFS.

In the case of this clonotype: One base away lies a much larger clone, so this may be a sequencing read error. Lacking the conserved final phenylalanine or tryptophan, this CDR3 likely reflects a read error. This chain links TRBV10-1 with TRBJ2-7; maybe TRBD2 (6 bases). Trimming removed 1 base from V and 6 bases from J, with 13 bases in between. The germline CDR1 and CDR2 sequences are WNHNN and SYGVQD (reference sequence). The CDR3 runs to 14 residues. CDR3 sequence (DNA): TGCGCCAGCAGTGAGTTGAAGCGGGCAGGCGAGCAGTACTCC. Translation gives CASSELKRAGEQYS.

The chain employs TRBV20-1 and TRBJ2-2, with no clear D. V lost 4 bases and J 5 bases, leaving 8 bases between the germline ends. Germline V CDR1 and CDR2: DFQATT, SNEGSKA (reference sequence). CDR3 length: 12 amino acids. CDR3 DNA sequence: TGCAGTGCTAAATTTAGGACCGGGGAGCTGTTTTTT. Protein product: CSAKFRTGELFF.

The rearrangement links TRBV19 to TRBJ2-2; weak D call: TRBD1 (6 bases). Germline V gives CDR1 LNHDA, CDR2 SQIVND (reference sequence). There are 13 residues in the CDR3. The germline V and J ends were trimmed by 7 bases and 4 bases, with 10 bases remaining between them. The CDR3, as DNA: TGTGCCAGTATAGGGGGTAGCACCGGGGAGCTGTTTTTT. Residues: CASIGGSTGELFF.

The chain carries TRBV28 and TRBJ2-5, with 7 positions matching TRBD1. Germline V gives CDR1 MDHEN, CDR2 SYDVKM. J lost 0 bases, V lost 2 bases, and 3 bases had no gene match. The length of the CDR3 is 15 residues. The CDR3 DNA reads TGTGCCAGCAGTTTAGGACAGGTACACCAAGAGACCCAGTACTTC. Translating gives CASSLGQVHQETQYF.

CDR3 sequence: CASSLWGSEQFF. CDR3 sequence (DNA): TGTGCCAGCAGTTTATGGGGCAGCGAGCAGTTCTTC. J is TRBJ2-1 and V is TRBV2; D is possibly TRBD1 (5 bases). The CDR3 loop spans 12 amino acids. The V and J ends lost 5 bases and 10 bases respectively, with 12 bases between them. Germline V lookup: CDR1 SNHLY, CDR2 FYNNEI.

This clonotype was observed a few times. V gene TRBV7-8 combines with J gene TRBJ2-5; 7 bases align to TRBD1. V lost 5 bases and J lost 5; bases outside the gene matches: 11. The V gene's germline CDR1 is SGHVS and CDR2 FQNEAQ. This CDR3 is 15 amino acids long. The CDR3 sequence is CASSPPTGEWETQYF. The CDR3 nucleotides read TGTGCCAGCAGCCCACCTACAGGGGAATGGGAGACCCAGTACTTC. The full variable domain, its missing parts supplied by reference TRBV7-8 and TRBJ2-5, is GAGVSQSPRYKVAKRGQDVALRCDPISGHVSLFWYQQALGQGPEFLTYFQNEAQLDKSGLPSDRFFAERPEGSVSTLKIQRTQQEDSAVYLCASSPPTGEWETQYFGPGTRLLVL.

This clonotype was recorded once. CDR3 sequence (DNA): TGTGCCAGCAGCTCGAACCCCCGCGGGCTCGGGGCCCAGTACTTC. It is translated as CASSSNPRGLGAQYF. The chain uses TRBV11-2 and TRBJ2-7; perhaps D is TRBD1 or TRBD2 (5 bases each). The CDR3 is made up of 15 amino acids. Per the germline V gene, CDR1 is SGHAT and CDR2 is FQNNGV. With 4 bases removed from V and 10 bases from J, the gap between germline ends came to 23 bases.

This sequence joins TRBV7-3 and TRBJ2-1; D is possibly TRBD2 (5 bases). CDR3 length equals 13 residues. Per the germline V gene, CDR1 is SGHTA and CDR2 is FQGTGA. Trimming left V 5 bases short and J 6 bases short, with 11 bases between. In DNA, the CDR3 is TGTGCCAGCAGCGCGGAGAGGGTCAATGAGCAGTTCTTC. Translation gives CASSAERVNEQFF.

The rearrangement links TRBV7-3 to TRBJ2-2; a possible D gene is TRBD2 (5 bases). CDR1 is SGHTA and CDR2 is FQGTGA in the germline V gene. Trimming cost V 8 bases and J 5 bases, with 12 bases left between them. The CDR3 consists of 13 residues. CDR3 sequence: CASRRSGTGELFF. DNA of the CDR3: TGTGCCAGCCGACGGTCGGGGACCGGGGAGCTGTTTTTT.

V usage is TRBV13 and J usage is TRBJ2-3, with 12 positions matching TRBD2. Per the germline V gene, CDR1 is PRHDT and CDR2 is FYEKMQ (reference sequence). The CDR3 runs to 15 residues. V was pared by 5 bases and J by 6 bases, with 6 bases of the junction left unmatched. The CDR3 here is CASSTTSGSFDTQYF. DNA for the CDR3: TGTGCCAGCAGCACGACTAGCGGGAGTTTTGATACGCAGTATTTT.

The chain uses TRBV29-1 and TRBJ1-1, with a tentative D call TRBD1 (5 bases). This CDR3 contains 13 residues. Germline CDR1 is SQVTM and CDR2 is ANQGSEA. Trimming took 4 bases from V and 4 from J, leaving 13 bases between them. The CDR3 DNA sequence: TGCAGCGTTGGGGGGGGAAGAGTCACTGAAGCTTTCTTT. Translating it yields CSVGGGRVTEAFF. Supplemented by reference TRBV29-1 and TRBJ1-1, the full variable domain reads SAVISQKPSRDICQRGTSLTIQCQVDSQVTMMFWYRQQPGQSLTLIATANQGSEATYESGFVIDKFPISRPNLTFSTLTVSNMSPEDSSIYLCSVGGGRVTEAFFGQGTRLTVV.